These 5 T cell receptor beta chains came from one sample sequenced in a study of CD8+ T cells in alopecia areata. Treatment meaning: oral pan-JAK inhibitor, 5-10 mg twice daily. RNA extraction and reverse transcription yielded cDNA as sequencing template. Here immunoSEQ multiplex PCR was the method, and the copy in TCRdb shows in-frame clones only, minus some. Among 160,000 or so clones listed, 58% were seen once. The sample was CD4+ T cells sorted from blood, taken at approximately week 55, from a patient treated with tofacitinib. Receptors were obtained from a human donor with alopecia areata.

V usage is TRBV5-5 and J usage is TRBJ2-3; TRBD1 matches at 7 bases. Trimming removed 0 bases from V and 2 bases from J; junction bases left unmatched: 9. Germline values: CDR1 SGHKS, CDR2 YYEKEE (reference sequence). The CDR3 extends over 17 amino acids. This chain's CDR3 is CASSLGPTGSNTDTQYF. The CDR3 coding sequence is TGTGCCAGCAGCTTGGGGCCGACAGGGAGTAACACAGATACGCAGTATTTT.

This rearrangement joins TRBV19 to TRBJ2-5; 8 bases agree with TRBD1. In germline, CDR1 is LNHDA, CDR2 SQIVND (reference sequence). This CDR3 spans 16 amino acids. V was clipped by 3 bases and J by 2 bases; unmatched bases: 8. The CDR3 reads CASSIRTGTTQETQYF. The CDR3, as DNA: TGTGCCAGTAGTATTCGGACAGGGACGACTCAAGAGACCCAGTACTTC.

The CDR3 nucleotides are TGTGCCAGCAGGGGCCAGGTGGGAAACACCGGGGAGCTGTTTTTT. Its protein is CASRGQVGNTGELFF. The V gene is TRBV2, the J gene TRBJ2-2, with no clear D. Germline CDR1 and CDR2: SNHLY and FYNNEI. The CDR3 is 15 residues long. Trimming pared 6 bases from V and 2 bases from J, leaving 13 bases between.

CDR3 sequence (DNA): TGTGCCAGCAGTAGCGGGGGGGCGAACACCGGGGAGCTGTTTTTT. Translation: CASSSGGANTGELFF. The genes are TRBV27 and TRBJ2-2; 10 bases match TRBD2. The CDR3 loop spans 15 amino acids. V dropped 5 bases and J dropped 0; count of bases not matched to a gene: 0. Germline CDR1 reads MNHEY; CDR2 reads SMNVEV (reference sequence).

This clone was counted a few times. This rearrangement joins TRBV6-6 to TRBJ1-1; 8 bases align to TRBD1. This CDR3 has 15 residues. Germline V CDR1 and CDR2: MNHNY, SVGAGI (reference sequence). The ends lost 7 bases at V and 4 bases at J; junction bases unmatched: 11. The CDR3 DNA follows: TGTGCCAGCATTATACGTCAGGGGGCTGGCACTGAAGCTTTCTTT. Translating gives CASIIRQGAGTEAFF.